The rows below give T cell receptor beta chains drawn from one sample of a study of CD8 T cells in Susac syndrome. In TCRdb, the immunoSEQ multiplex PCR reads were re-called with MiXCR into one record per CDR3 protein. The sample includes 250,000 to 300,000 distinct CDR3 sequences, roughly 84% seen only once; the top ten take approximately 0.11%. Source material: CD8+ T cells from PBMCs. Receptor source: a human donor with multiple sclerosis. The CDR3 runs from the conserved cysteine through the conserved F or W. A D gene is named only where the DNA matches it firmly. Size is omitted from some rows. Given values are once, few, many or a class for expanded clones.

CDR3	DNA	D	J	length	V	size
CASSEGGRRDEQFF	TGTGCCAGCAGTGAGGGCGGGAGAAGAGATGAGCAGTTCTTC	TRBD2	TRBJ2-1	14	TRBV2	once
CASSVALYEQFF	TGTGCCAGCAGTGTGGCATTATACGAGCAGTTCTTC	-	TRBJ2-1	12	TRBV25-1	-
CAIGDRDNEQFF	TGTGCCATCGGGGACAGGGACAATGAGCAGTTCTTC	TRBD1	TRBJ2-1	12	TRBV10-3	-
CASSLDSNEQYF	TGTGCCAGCAGCTTAGACTCAAACGAGCAGTACTTC	-	TRBJ2-7	12	TRBV7-8	-
CASSQSGQEYGYTF	TGTGCCAGCAGCCAAAGTGGACAAGAATATGGCTACACCTTC	-	TRBJ1-2	14	TRBV3-1	-
CASSLRGRDPGELFF	TGTGCCAGCAGCTTACGCGGGAGGGATCCCGGGGAGCTGTTTTTT	TRBD2	TRBJ2-2	15	TRBV7-3	-
CASTVVSDHNEQFF	TGCGCCAGCACCGTCGTGTCGGATCACAATGAGCAGTTCTTC	-	TRBJ2-1	14	TRBV10-2	-
CAISGPRGTAQETQYF	TGTGCCATCAGTGGCCCGAGAGGGACAGCCCAAGAGACCCAGTACTTC	TRBD1	TRBJ2-5	16	TRBV10-3	-
CASSLFGQQNQPQHF	TGTGCCAGCAGTTTATTCGGGCAGCAAAATCAGCCCCAGCATTTT	-	TRBJ1-5	15	TRBV5-5	-
CATSDLSWRDNEQFF	TGTGCCACCAGTGATTTAAGCTGGCGGGACAATGAGCAGTTCTTC	-	TRBJ2-1	15	TRBV24-1	-
CASSRPQGGEGFNEQFF	TGTGCCAGCAGCCGACCCCAGGGGGGAGAAGGTTTTAATGAGCAGTTCTTC	-	TRBJ2-1	17	TRBV7-2	-
CASSWPAVRQETQYF	TGTGCCAGCTCTTGGCCAGCGGTCCGCCAAGAGACCCAGTACTTC	-	TRBJ2-5	15	TRBV7-9	-
CASRGQGFSPLHF	TGTGCCAGCAGGGGACAGGGTTTTTCACCCCTCCACTTT	TRBD1	TRBJ1-6	13	TRBV27	once
CASSLRFRGEETQYF	TGTGCCAGCAGTTTGAGGTTTAGGGGTGAAGAGACCCAGTACTTC	-	TRBJ2-5	15	TRBV12-3/TRBV12-4	-
CASSFLDTGYEQYF	TGTGCCAGCAGTTTCCTTGACACGGGGTACGAGCAGTACTTC	-	TRBJ2-7	14	TRBV28	few
CASSLWREGLDNEQFF	TGTGCCAGCAGTTTATGGCGGGAGGGCCTTGACAATGAGCAGTTCTTC	TRBD2	TRBJ2-1	16	TRBV27	-
CSARVAGGWYEQYF	TGCAGTGCTAGGGTAGCGGGAGGATGGTACGAGCAGTACTTC	TRBD2	TRBJ2-7	14	TRBV20-1	-
CAISPEYQETQYF	TGTGCCATCAGCCCAGAGTACCAAGAGACCCAGTACTTC	-	TRBJ2-5	13	TRBV10-3	-
CASSFRSTRATEAFF	TGTGCCAGCAGTTTTCGGTCCACCAGGGCCACTGAAGCTTTCTTT	-	TRBJ1-1	15	TRBV27	-
CASSLGSRREQYF	TGTGCCAGCAGCTTGGGTAGCCGGCGCGAGCAGTACTTC	-	TRBJ2-7	13	TRBV5-4	-
CASSVTGAAYNEQFF	TGTGCCAGCAGCGTGACAGGGGCGGCCTACAATGAGCAGTTCTTC	TRBD1	TRBJ2-1	15	TRBV9	-
CASSSLAGGRADTQYF	TGTGCCAGCAGCTCCCTAGCGGGAGGGCGGGCAGATACGCAGTATTTT	TRBD2	TRBJ2-3	16	TRBV7-3	-
CASSSHINTIYF	TGTGCCAGCAGCTCCCACATAAACACCATATATTTT	-	TRBJ1-3	12	TRBV7-9	few
CASIPGHPNTGELFF	TGTGCCAGCATTCCGGGACATCCGAACACCGGGGAGCTGTTTTTT	-	TRBJ2-2	15	TRBV2	-
CASSVRRDRNEKLFF	TGTGCCAGCAGTGTACGCCGGGACAGAAATGAAAAACTGTTTTTT	TRBD1	TRBJ1-4	15	TRBV2	-
CSARLNRGRGYEQYF	TGCAGCGCTAGACTCAACAGGGGGCGGGGGTACGAGCAGTACTTC	TRBD1	TRBJ2-7	15	TRBV29-1	few
CASSLAVAGAQETQYF	TGTGCCAGCAGCTTAGCTGTAGCGGGAGCCCAAGAGACCCAGTACTTC	TRBD2	TRBJ2-5	16	TRBV7-9	once
CASSPSAQETQYF	TGTGCCAGCAGTCCCAGCGCGCAAGAGACCCAGTACTTC	-	TRBJ2-5	13	TRBV7-9	-
CASSALEETQYF	TGTGCCAGCAGCGCCCTAGAGGAGACCCAGTACTTC	-	TRBJ2-5	12	TRBV7-8	-
CSATELDLTHQPQHF	TGCAGTGCTACAGAGTTGGACCTTACTCATCAGCCCCAGCATTTT	-	TRBJ1-5	15	TRBV20-1	-
CASRGRDKSYEQYF	TGTGCCAGCAGGGGCCGGGACAAGTCCTACGAGCAGTACTTC	-	TRBJ2-7	14	TRBV6-1	-
CASSLSRRETQYF	TGTGCCAGCAGTTTATCGAGGCGGGAGACCCAGTACTTC	-	TRBJ2-5	13	TRBV27	-
CASSQRAGGYTEAFF	TGTGCCAGCAGCCAACGGGCGGGAGGCTACACTGAAGCTTTCTTT	-	TRBJ1-1	15	TRBV14	-
CSVVDGTEAFF	TGCAGCGTTGTGGACGGCACTGAAGCTTTCTTT	-	TRBJ1-1	11	TRBV29-1	-
CASSLVLAAYEQYF	TGTGCCAGCAGTTTAGTACTAGCAGCATACGAGCAGTACTTC	-	TRBJ2-7	14	TRBV6-1	few
CASSLRPTHSDTDTQYF	TGTGCCAGCAGCTTAAGGCCCACACATAGCGACACAGATACGCAGTATTTT	-	TRBJ2-3	17	TRBV7-9	-
CATSTTEAGPTDTQYF	TGTGCCACCAGCACTACGGAGGCGGGGCCCACAGATACGCAGTATTTT	-	TRBJ2-3	16	TRBV15	-
CASSPYSGRFTTDTQYF	TGTGCCAGCAGCCCCTACTCGGGACGGTTTACCACAGATACGCAGTATTTT	-	TRBJ2-3	17	TRBV11-2	-
CATSEWDLYGYTF	TGTGCCACCAGTGAATGGGACCTCTATGGCTACACCTTC	-	TRBJ1-2	13	TRBV24-1	-
CASSVDQGSGNTIYF	TGTGCCAGCAGCGTAGACCAGGGGTCTGGAAACACCATATATTTT	-	TRBJ1-3	15	TRBV9	-
CAWSSTLEAIYNEQFF	TGTGCCTGGAGTTCGACTCTTGAGGCCATCTACAATGAGCAGTTCTTC	-	TRBJ2-1	16	TRBV30	-
CASSFRPSGGSTDTQYF	TGTGCCAGCAGTTTCCGGCCTAGCGGAGGGAGCACAGATACGCAGTATTTT	TRBD2	TRBJ2-3	17	TRBV28	-
CASSLEGEGLTNEQFF	TGTGCCAGCAGCCTTGAAGGGGAGGGCCTTACAAATGAGCAGTTCTTC	TRBD2	TRBJ2-1	16	TRBV3-1	-
CATSSRTGTDTQYF	TGTGCCACCAGTTCTAGGACAGGCACAGATACGCAGTATTTT	-	TRBJ2-3	14	TRBV15	once
CAFTSVGETQYF	TGTGCCTTTACTAGCGTTGGAGAGACCCAGTACTTC	TRBD2	TRBJ2-5	12	TRBV30	-